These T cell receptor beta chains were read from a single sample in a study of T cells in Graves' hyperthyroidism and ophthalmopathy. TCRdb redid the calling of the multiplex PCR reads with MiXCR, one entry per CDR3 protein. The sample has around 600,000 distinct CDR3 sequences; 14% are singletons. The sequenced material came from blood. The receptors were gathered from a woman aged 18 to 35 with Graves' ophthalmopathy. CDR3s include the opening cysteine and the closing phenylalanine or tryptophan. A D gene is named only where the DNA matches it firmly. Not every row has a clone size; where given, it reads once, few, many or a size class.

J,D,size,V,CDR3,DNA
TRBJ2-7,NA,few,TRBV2,CASSDWTKPYEQYF,TGTGCCAGCAGTGATTGGACAAAGCCCTACGAGCAGTACTTC
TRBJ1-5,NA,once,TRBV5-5,CASSWMGDGNQPQHF,TGTGCCAGCAGCTGGATGGGGGACGGCAATCAGCCCCAGCATTTT
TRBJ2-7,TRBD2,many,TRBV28,CAIISGRYEQYF,TGTGCCATTATTAGCGGGAGGTACGAGCAGTACTTC
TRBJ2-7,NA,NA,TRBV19,CASQGQPYEQYF,TGTGCCAGCCAAGGACAGCCTTACGAGCAGTACTTC
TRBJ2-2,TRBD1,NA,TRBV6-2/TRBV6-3,CASRTGTAPGTGELFF,TGTGCCAGCAGAACCGGGACAGCGCCGGGCACCGGGGAGCTGTTTTTT
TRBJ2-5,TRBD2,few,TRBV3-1,CASSQGPGLAEETQYF,TGTGCCAGCAGCCAAGGCCCGGGACTAGCGGAAGAGACCCAGTACTTC
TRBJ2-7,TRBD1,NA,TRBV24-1,CATSDSGQGISEQYF,TGTGCCACCAGTGACTCGGGACAGGGGATCTCCGAGCAGTACTTC
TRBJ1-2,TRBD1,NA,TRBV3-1,CASSPWTGREGYGYTF,TGTGCCAGCAGCCCCTGGACAGGGAGAGAAGGCTATGGCTACACCTTC
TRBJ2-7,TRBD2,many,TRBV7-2,CASSLREGQGTYEQYF,TGTGCCAGCAGCTTGCGGGAGGGCCAGGGAACCTACGAGCAGTACTTC
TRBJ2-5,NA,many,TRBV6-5,CASSYGAWGRQETQYF,TGTGCCAGCAGTTACGGAGCGTGGGGGAGACAAGAGACCCAGTACTTC
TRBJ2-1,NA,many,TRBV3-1,CASSQAGGGPYNEQFF,TGTGCCAGCAGCCAAGCTGGCGGGGGCCCCTACAATGAGCAGTTCTTC
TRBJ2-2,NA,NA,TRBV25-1,CASSDSWGETDNTGELFF,TGTGCCAGCAGTGATTCTTGGGGAGAGACTGATAACACCGGGGAGCTGTTTTTT
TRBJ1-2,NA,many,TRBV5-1,CASSLAASSHGYTF,TGCGCCAGCAGCTTGGCGGCCAGTTCCCATGGCTACACCTTC
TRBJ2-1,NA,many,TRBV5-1,CASSEGGAPYNEQFF,TGCGCCAGCAGCGAGGGGGGGGCGCCATACAATGAGCAGTTCTTC
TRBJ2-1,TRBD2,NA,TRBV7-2,CASSFASLAGVHNEQFF,TGTGCCAGCAGCTTCGCGTCACTAGCGGGAGTACACAATGAGCAGTTCTTC
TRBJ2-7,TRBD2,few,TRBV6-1,CASSDPSGGYEQYF,TGTGCCAGCAGCGACCCTAGCGGGGGCTACGAGCAGTACTTC
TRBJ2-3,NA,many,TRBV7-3,CASSPQGRERTGTQYF,TGTGCCAGCAGCCCCCAGGGGCGGGAAAGAACAGGTACGCAGTATTTT
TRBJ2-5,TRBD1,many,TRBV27,CASSWAGGEETQYF,TGTGCCAGCAGCTGGGCAGGGGGCGAAGAGACCCAGTACTTC
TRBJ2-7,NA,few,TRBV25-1,CASSAGFETGPYEQYF,TGTGCCAGCAGTGCCGGGTTTGAGACAGGCCCTTACGAGCAGTACTTC
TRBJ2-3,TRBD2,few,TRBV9,CASSVGEVGTSGRPTDTQYF,TGTGCCAGCAGCGTAGGTGAAGTTGGGACTAGCGGGAGACCCACAGATACGCAGTATTTT
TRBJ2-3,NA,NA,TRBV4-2,CASSQVGTAEGTQYF,TGTGCCAGCAGCCAAGTCGGTACGGCGGAGGGTACGCAGTATTTT
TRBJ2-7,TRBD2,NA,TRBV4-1,CASSQEPLAASSYEQYF,TGCGCCAGCAGCCAAGAGCCTCTAGCGGCCAGCTCCTACGAGCAGTACTTC
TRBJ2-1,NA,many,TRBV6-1,CASSDPTGRAYNEQFF,TGTGCCAGCAGTGACCCTACAGGGAGGGCCTACAATGAGCAGTTCTTC
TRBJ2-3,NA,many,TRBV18,CASSPPSDNTDTQYF,TGTGCCAGCTCACCGCCCTCGGACAACACAGATACGCAGTATTTT
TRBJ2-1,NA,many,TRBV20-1,CSARDSRTAYNEQFF,TGCAGTGCTAGAGATAGCCGGACTGCCTACAATGAGCAGTTCTTC
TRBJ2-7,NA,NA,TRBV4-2,CASSRVYGVLDYEQYF,TGTGCCAGCAGCCGGGTTTACGGGGTGCTGGACTACGAGCAGTACTTC
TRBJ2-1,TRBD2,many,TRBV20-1,CSACHADRLAGGPSWWNEQFF,TGCAGTGCTTGCCACGCCGATCGACTAGCGGGAGGGCCTTCCTGGTGGAATGAGCAGTTCTTC
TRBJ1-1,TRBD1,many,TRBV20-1,CSARIGTAGPNTEAFF,TGCAGTGCTCGCATAGGGACAGCAGGACCCAACACTGAAGCTTTCTTT
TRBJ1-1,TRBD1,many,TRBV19,CASSKSPDRAGTEAFF,TGTGCCAGTAGTAAAAGTCCTGACAGGGCCGGCACTGAAGCTTTCTTT
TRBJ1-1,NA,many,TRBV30,CAWSVSGQNTEAFF,TGTGCCTGGAGTGTATCGGGACAGAACACTGAAGCTTTCTTT
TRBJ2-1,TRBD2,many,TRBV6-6,CASSYLYPTGSSGDEQFF,TGTGCCAGCAGTTACCTATATCCGACCGGGAGTAGCGGGGATGAGCAGTTCTTC
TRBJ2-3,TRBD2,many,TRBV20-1,CSVRRERYTQYF,TGCAGTGTTAGGCGGGAGAGATATACGCAGTATTTT
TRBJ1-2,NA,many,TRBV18,CASSPPGGDGYTF,TGTGCCAGCTCACCACCGGGGGGAGATGGCTACACCTTC
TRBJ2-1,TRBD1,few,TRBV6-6,CASSYLGTDYNEQFF,TGTGCCAGCAGTTACCTAGGGACAGACTACAATGAGCAGTTCTTC
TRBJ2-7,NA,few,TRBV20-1,CSARDDRDYNDEQYF,TGCAGTGCTAGAGATGACAGGGACTATAATGACGAGCAGTACTTC
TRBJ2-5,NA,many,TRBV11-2,CASSSYPRTELGKTQYF,TGTGCCAGCAGCTCCTACCCCCGGACGGAACTGGGTAAGACCCAGTACTTC
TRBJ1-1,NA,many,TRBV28,CASTLDPLGANTEAFF,TGTGCCAGCACCCTTGATCCCCTCGGGGCCAACACTGAAGCTTTCTTT
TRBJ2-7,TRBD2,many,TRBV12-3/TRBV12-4,CASRRLAGGVEDEQYF,TGTGCCAGCAGAAGACTAGCGGGAGGGGTCGAGGACGAGCAGTACTTC
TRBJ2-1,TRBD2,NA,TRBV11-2,CASSWTSGGNEQFF,TGTGCCAGCAGCTGGACTAGCGGGGGAAATGAGCAGTTCTTC
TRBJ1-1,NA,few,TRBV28,CASSLESRGWTEAFF,TGTGCCAGCAGTTTGGAGTCCAGGGGCTGGACTGAAGCTTTCTTT
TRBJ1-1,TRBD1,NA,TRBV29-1,CSVVKGAGGGDTEAFF,TGCAGCGTTGTAAAGGGGGCGGGGGGGGGGGACACTGAAGCTTTCTTT
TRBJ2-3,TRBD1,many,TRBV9,CASSVEGQGSADTQYF,TGTGCCAGCAGCGTAGAGGGACAGGGGTCTGCAGATACGCAGTATTTT
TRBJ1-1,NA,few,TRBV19,CASSISSSTEAFF,TGTGCCAGTAGTATATCCAGTTCCACTGAAGCTTTCTTT
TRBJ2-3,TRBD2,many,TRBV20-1,CSAEAGGRTSGSADTQYF,TGCAGTGCAGAAGCAGGGGGGCGGACTAGCGGGAGCGCAGATACGCAGTATTTT
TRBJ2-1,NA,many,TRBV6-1,CASSEGANEQFF,TGTGCCAGCAGTGAAGGTGCCAATGAGCAGTTCTTC
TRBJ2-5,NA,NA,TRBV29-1,CSVESHRETQYF,TGCAGCGTTGAGTCCCATCGGGAGACCCAGTACTTC
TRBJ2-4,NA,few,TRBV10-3,CAIFLGALLAKNIQYF,TGTGCCATCTTTTTGGGGGCCTTACTAGCCAAAAACATTCAGTACTTC
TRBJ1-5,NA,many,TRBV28,CASSLEGPTSIYSNQPQHF,TGTGCCAGCAGTTTAGAAGGCCCTACCTCCATTTATAGCAATCAGCCCCAGCATTTT
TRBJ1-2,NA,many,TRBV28,CASSFGQFNYGYTF,TGTGCCAGCAGTTTCGGACAGTTTAACTATGGCTACACCTTC
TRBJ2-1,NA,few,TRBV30,CAWSGGGQDNEQFF,TGTGCCTGGAGTGGGGGAGGACAGGACAATGAGCAGTTCTTC
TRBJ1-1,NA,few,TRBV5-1,CASSPRSNTEAFF,TGCGCCAGCAGCCCTCGATCCAACACTGAAGCTTTCTTT
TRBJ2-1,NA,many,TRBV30,CAWREWSYNEQFF,TGTGCCTGGCGGGAGTGGTCCTACAATGAGCAGTTCTTC